This entry features one T cell receptor beta chain sequence. Its antigen is not known. With V trimmed by 4 bases and J by 7 bases, 19 bases remained unmatched. Germline loops: CDR1 SGHNT, CDR2 YYREEE (reference sequence). CDR3 length equals 19 residues. The sample comes from a study of cytomegalovirus exposure and HLA in healthy donors. For the study at large: Falling in the Caucasian-associated ancestry cluster were about four fifths of approximately 410 genotyped donors. Study results and limitations: The classifier, whose performance was assessed in both the original and validation cohorts, reportedly diagnosed cytomegalovirus status with high specificity and sensitivity.

In the PCR, 60 Vbeta and 13 Jbeta primers were used. Study processing details: About 10 million shared chains were among tens of millions of unique TCR beta chains counted in a later analysis. Profiling relied on immunoSEQ multiplex PCR, and the TCRdb table lists in-frame clones only, not all of them. V, J and clone size reflect that table, while D and trimming were determined from the DNA. In the table there are 100,000 to 150,000 clones, 76% of which are singletons. V gene TRBV5-4 combines with J gene TRBJ2-1; TRBD2 matches 11 bases. This clonotype was sampled from a man aged 45-60 years in good health and CMV-seronegative. Material: PBMCs. The DNA of the CDR3 is TGTGCCAGCAGCCCAAGGGGACTAGCGGTTCCCCAGGCGAGGAATGAGCAGTTCTTC. Translating it yields CASSPRGLAVPQARNEQFF.